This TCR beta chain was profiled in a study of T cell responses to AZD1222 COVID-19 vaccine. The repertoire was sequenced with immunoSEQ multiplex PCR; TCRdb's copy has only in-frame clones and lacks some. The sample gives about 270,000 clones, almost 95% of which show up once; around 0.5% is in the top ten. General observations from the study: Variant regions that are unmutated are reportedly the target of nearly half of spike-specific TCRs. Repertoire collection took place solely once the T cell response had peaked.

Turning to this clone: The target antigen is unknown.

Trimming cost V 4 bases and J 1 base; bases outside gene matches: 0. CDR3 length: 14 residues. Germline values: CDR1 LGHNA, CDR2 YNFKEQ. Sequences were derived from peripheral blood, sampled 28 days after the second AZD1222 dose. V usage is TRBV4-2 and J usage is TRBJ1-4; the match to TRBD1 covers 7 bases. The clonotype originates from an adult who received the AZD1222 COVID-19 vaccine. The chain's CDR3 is CASSRDRTNEKLFF. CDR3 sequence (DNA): TGTGCCAGCAGCCGGGACAGAACTAATGAAAAACTGTTTTTT.